These 29 T cell receptor beta chains originate from one sample sequenced in a study of CD8 T cells in Susac syndrome. Reverse transcription of roughly 0.45 to 1 ug RNA was performed with random hexamers. MiXCR, applied by TCRdb to the immunoSEQ multiplex PCR reads, yields one record per CDR3 protein. The repertoire holds fewer than 150,000 distinct CDR3 sequences, with approximately 95% as singletons. The sequencing input was CD8+ T cells from PBMCs. The receptors stem from a human donor in good health.

The CDR3 coding sequence is TGTGCCAGCACTAGCGGCCTCCCGGGAGAGCAGTACTTC. Protein product: CASTSGLPGEQYF. The V and J genes are TRBV27 and TRBJ2-7, with TRBD2 identical over 7 bases. V shed 7 bases and J 7 bases; nucleotides not matched to a gene: 10. Germline V lookup: CDR1 MNHEY, CDR2 SMNVEV (reference sequence). CDR3 length: 13 amino acids.

The V and J genes are TRBV3-1 and TRBJ2-2; D is perhaps TRBD1 or TRBD2 (5 bases each). Germline V gene lookup returns CDR1 LGHDT and CDR2 YNNKEL (reference sequence). The CDR3 spans 16 residues. Trimming stripped 1 base from V and 4 bases from J, with 13 bases between. The CDR3 sequence: CASSQAGTDLTGELFF. CDR3 DNA: TGTGCCAGCAGCCAAGCCGGGACGGACCTCACCGGGGAGCTGTTTTTT.

This chain connects TRBV29-1 to TRBJ2-1; 8 positions agree with TRBD2. J gave up 5 bases and V 3 bases, and 9 bases lay outside the gene matches. Germline CDR1 SQVTM, CDR2 ANQGSEA. There are 15 residues in the CDR3. CDR3 amino acids: CSVDGGREAHNEQFF. The CDR3 bases are TGCAGCGTTGACGGCGGGCGGGAGGCACACAATGAGCAGTTCTTC.

This sequence joins TRBV27 and TRBJ1-5, with D possibly TRBD1 on 6 matching bases. The ends were cut back, 6 bases at V and 8 bases at J, with 11 bases in the middle. The CDR3 totals 12 residues. Germline CDR1 MNHEY, CDR2 SMNVEV (reference sequence). CDR3 sequence reads: CASRTGAKPQHF. The DNA of the CDR3 is TGTGCCAGCAGGACAGGAGCCAAGCCCCAGCATTTT.

This chain joins TRBV30 and TRBJ2-1; a weak D match, TRBD2 (5 bases). The CDR3 is 13 amino acids. Trimming pared 3 bases from V and 9 bases from J, leaving 15 bases between. Germline assignment: CDR1 GTSNPN and CDR2 SVGIG (reference sequence). The DNA for the CDR3 is TGTGCCTGGAGGCCCCCACTAGAGAGTGAGCAGTTCTTC. This gives the protein CAWRPPLESEQFF.

The chain links TRBV19 to TRBJ1-2; possibly TRBD1 for D (5 bases). Per the germline V gene, CDR1 is LNHDA and CDR2 is SQIVND (reference sequence). V was trimmed by 4 bases and J by 3 bases, leaving 12 bases between them. This CDR3 spans 14 amino acids. In DNA, the CDR3 is TGTGCCAGTAGTACCCGACAGACCCACTATGGCTACACCTTC. Translated: CASSTRQTHYGYTF.

The chain uses TRBV29-1 and TRBJ2-7; 8 bases map to TRBD1. V trimming: 7 bases; J trimming: 0 bases; junction bases outside the gene matches: 8. The CDR3 loop spans 14 amino acids. Germline V gene sequence: CDR1 SQVTM, CDR2 ANQGSEA. The CDR3 loop is CSGMGQENSYEQYF. For the CDR3, the DNA is TGCAGCGGTATGGGACAGGAAAACTCCTACGAGCAGTACTTC.

This chain connects TRBV9 to TRBJ2-7, with TRBD1 matching 8 bases. The CDR3 totals 15 residues. Germline trimming cut 4 bases from V and 2 bases from J; bases unmatched to any gene: 8. Germline V gene data show CDR1 as SGDLS and CDR2 as YYNGEE. The CDR3 region is CASSPETGAAYEQYF. CDR3 coding DNA: TGTGCCAGCAGCCCCGAGACAGGGGCGGCCTACGAGCAGTACTTC.

As for this clonotype: The germline gene is not matched at one end of the junction; a read error may be the cause. The chain joins TRBV20-1 to TRBJ2-7; D call uncertain. The CDR3 extends over 13 amino acids. CDR1 and CDR2 (germline): DFQATT, SNEGSKA (reference sequence). The CDR3: CSARDGITYEQYF. CDR3 bases: TGCAGTGCCAGAGATGGGATTACCTACGAGCAGTACTTC.

V usage is TRBV29-1 and J usage is TRBJ1-1; TRBD1 matches 9 bases. The germline gives CDR1 SQVTM, CDR2 ANQGSEA. V was clipped by 7 bases and J by 5 bases; unmatched bases: 8. The CDR3 is made up of 13 amino acids. The CDR3 sequence is CSALQGAITEAFF. The CDR3 region has the DNA TGCAGCGCTTTACAGGGGGCTATTACTGAAGCTTTCTTT.

The genes are TRBV9 and TRBJ2-7; 15 nucleotides align to TRBD2. The germline V gene encodes CDR1 SGDLS and CDR2 YYNGEE. The CDR3 has 18 amino acids. V lost 3 bases, J lost 5 bases, and 12 bases stayed unmatched. The DNA for the CDR3 is TGTGCCAGCAGCGCTCACGGACTAGCGGGAGGGATACGGAACGAGCAGTACTTC. This sequence encodes CASSAHGLAGGIRNEQYF.

In its sample, this clonotype was seen once. The rearrangement uses TRBV27 and TRBJ2-1; no reliable D call. The CDR3 spans 13 residues. Trimming cost V 4 bases and J 6 bases, with 10 bases left between them. Looked up from germline, CDR1 is MNHEY and CDR2 is SMNVEV (reference sequence). Here the CDR3 DNA reads TGTGCCAGCAGTTACGACCCTCTCAATGAGCAGTTCTTC. Its translation is CASSYDPLNEQFF.

The V and J genes are TRBV7-9 and TRBJ2-1; maybe TRBD2 (6 bases). V lost 5 bases, J lost 9 bases, and 14 bases lay in between. CDR1 and CDR2 from the germline V gene are SEHNR and FQNEAQ (reference sequence). CDR3 length equals 13 residues. CDR3 sequence (DNA): TGTGCCAGCAGCCCGGAGGGGAAGGGTGAGCAGTTCTTC. Encoded protein: CASSPEGKGEQFF. Looking up the rest from reference TRBV7-9 and TRBJ2-1 gives the full variable domain: DTGVSQNPRHKITKRGQNVTFRCDPISEHNRLYWYRQTLGQGPEFLTYFQNEAQLEKSRLLSDRFSAERPKGSFSTLEIQRTEQGDSAMYLCASSPEGKGEQFFGPGTRLTVL.

This clonotype showed up just once. The chain couples TRBV20-1 to TRBJ2-2; no firm D call. V was trimmed by 1 base and J by 7 bases, leaving 13 bases between them. Germline CDR1 is DFQATT and CDR2 is SNEGSKA (reference sequence). The CDR3 consists of 14 residues. The CDR3 loop is CSARVQLNYGELFF. In nucleotides, the CDR3 is TGCAGTGCTAGAGTCCAGCTAAATTACGGGGAGCTGTTTTTT.

The chain links TRBV7-2 to TRBJ2-7; 7 bases match TRBD1. Germline values: CDR1 SGHTA, CDR2 FQGNSA. V lost 6 bases and J lost 3; bases outside the gene matches: 8. This CDR3 is 14 amino acids long. CDR3 in DNA: TGTGCCAGCAGTTCCGAAAACAGGGGCTACGAGCAGTACTTC. It codes for CASSSENRGYEQYF.

This rearrangement joins TRBV6-2 or TRBV6-3 to TRBJ1-1; TRBD1 is a possible D gene (5 bases). The V end lost 8 bases, the J end lost 2 bases, and 12 bases lay between the germline ends. CDR3 length: 13 residues. CDR1 is MNHEY and CDR2 is SVGEGT in the germline V gene. The CDR3 is CASGEGLNTEAFF. CDR3 DNA sequence: TGTGCCAGCGGAGAGGGGCTAAACACTGAAGCTTTCTTT.

The CDR3 is CASSQGRAGPWYF. Written as DNA, the CDR3 is TGTGCCAGCAGCCAAGGGAGGGCGGGCCCCTGGTACTTC. The chain has TRBV3-1 and TRBJ2-4; D is perhaps TRBD2 (6 bases). V was trimmed by 1 base and J by 15 bases, leaving 16 bases between them. Germline values: CDR1 LGHDT, CDR2 YNNKEL (reference sequence). The CDR3 runs 13 residues.

V usage is TRBV29-1 and J usage is TRBJ2-2, with D tentatively TRBD1 or TRBD2 (5 bases each). The CDR3 has 14 amino acids. In germline, CDR1 is SQVTM, CDR2 ANQGSEA. The germline V and J ends were trimmed by 3 bases and 4 bases, with 12 bases remaining between them. The CDR3 sequence: CSVDPLGTTGELFF. In DNA form, the CDR3 reads TGCAGCGTTGACCCGTTGGGGACCACCGGGGAGCTGTTTTTT.

This chain connects TRBV7-3 to TRBJ2-5, with TRBD1 identical over 7 bases. In germline, CDR1 is SGHTA, CDR2 FQGTGA. The CDR3 consists of 14 residues. With 5 bases clipped from V and 4 bases from J, the junction kept 7 bases outside the gene matches. The CDR3 protein is CASSRGQLGETQYF. In DNA form, the CDR3 reads TGTGCCAGCAGCAGGGGACAGTTGGGAGAGACCCAGTACTTC.

The chain joins TRBV13 to TRBJ2-5; D is ambiguous. The CDR3 has 14 residues. Germline V lookup: CDR1 PRHDT, CDR2 FYEKMQ (reference sequence). Trimming took off 4 bases at V and 2 bases at J, with 11 bases between the two ends. The CDR3, as DNA: TGTGCCAGCAGCTCAGGCGGATGGCAAGAGACCCAGTACTTC. This encodes CASSSGGWQETQYF. Using reference TRBV13 and TRBJ2-5 for the parts outside the CDR3, the full variable domain is AAGVIQSPRHLIKEKRETATLKCYPIPRHDTVYWYQQGPGQDPQFLISFYEKMQSDKGSIPDRFSAQQFSDYHSELNMSSLELGDSALYFCASSSGGWQETQYFGPGTRLLVL.

On this clonotype itself: With a much larger clone just one base away, this may be a read error. For the CDR3, the DNA is TGTGCCAGCAGTTTAAGACAGTCCTACGAGCAGTACTTC. This translates into CASSLRQSYEQYF. This rearrangement joins TRBV28 to TRBJ2-7; a possible D gene is TRBD1 (5 bases). Trimming pared 2 bases from V and 1 base from J, leaving 6 bases between. The V gene's germline CDR1 is MDHEN and CDR2 SYDVKM. The CDR3 is made up of 13 amino acids.

V and J are TRBV2 and TRBJ2-5; no clear D. The V gene's germline CDR1 is SNHLY and CDR2 FYNNEI. Trimming left V 9 bases short and J 2 bases short, with 13 bases between. The CDR3 has 13 amino acids. This CDR3 is CARSVGNQETQYF. The CDR3 nucleotides are TGTGCCAGAAGCGTGGGGAATCAAGAGACCCAGTACTTC.

This chain joins TRBV20-1 and TRBJ2-7; TRBD1 matches at 9 bases. V dropped 3 bases and J dropped 7; count of bases not matched to a gene: 7. The CDR3 consists of 13 residues. The germline CDR1 and CDR2 sequences are DFQATT and SNEGSKA (reference sequence). In DNA form, the CDR3 reads TGCAGTGCTAGTGGGACAGGGTGGCTGGAGCAGTACTTC. This sequence encodes CSASGTGWLEQYF.

This chain connects TRBV27 to TRBJ2-7, with 8 bases matching TRBD1. CDR3 size: 14 residues. Germline V lookup: CDR1 MNHEY, CDR2 SMNVEV (reference sequence). Trimming at V came to 3 bases and at J to 5 bases, leaving 6 bases not matched to a gene. Here the CDR3 DNA reads TGTGCCAGCAGTTTTGGCAGGGGGCGTGACGAGCAGTACTTC. The encoded protein is CASSFGRGRDEQYF.

The V and J genes are TRBV27 and TRBJ2-7; D is perhaps TRBD2 (6 bases). This CDR3 spans 15 amino acids. Germline V lookup: CDR1 MNHEY, CDR2 SMNVEV (reference sequence). Trimming took off 6 bases at V and 1 base at J, with 16 bases between the two ends. The CDR3 region is CASRLAVEGSYEQYF. The CDR3 nucleotides are TGTGCCAGCAGATTAGCGGTAGAGGGGTCCTACGAGCAGTACTTC.

This clonotype showed up just once. The V and J genes are TRBV25-1 and TRBJ2-7; tentative D call: TRBD2 (5 bases). V was clipped by 3 bases and J by 12 bases, with 18 bases between them. The CDR3 totals 13 residues. Germline assignment: CDR1 MGHDK and CDR2 SYGVNS. The CDR3 nucleotides are TGTGCCAGCAGTGACCCCCTAGCTGTGGTTCTGTACTTC. Residues: CASSDPLAVVLYF.

The chain combines TRBV21-1 with TRBJ2-5; the table's D call of TRBD1 was not tested on the DNA. TRBV21-1 is described as a pseudogene. This CDR3 is 17 amino acids long. The CDR3 spells CASSNGPLTGFGKAQYF. CDR3 nucleotide sequence: TGTGCCAGCAGCAACGGGCCGCTAACAGGGTTTGGTAAGGCCCAGTACTTC.

This chain connects TRBV7-3 to TRBJ1-1; D is ambiguous. Germline CDR1 SGHTA, CDR2 FQGTGA. This CDR3 comprises 14 residues. The V and J ends lost 4 bases and 4 bases respectively, with 13 bases between them. CDR3 in amino acids: CASSSYPRGTEAFF. The CDR3 bases are TGTGCCAGCAGCTCTTACCCGCGAGGCACTGAAGCTTTCTTT. Supplemented by reference TRBV7-3 and TRBJ1-1, the full variable domain reads GAGVSQTPSNKVTEKGKYVELRCDPISGHTALYWYRQSLGQGPEFLIYFQGTGAADDSGLPNDRFFAVRPEGSVSTLKIQRTERGDSAVYLCASSSYPRGTEAFFGQGTRLTVV.

The chain links TRBV19 to TRBJ2-7; D call uncertain. Trimming took 5 bases from V and 2 from J, leaving 10 bases between them. The CDR3 is 13 residues long. Germline V CDR1 and CDR2: LNHDA, SQIVND (reference sequence). This CDR3 is CASSWSETYEQYF. The DNA of the CDR3 is TGTGCCAGTAGTTGGTCGGAGACCTACGAGCAGTACTTC.